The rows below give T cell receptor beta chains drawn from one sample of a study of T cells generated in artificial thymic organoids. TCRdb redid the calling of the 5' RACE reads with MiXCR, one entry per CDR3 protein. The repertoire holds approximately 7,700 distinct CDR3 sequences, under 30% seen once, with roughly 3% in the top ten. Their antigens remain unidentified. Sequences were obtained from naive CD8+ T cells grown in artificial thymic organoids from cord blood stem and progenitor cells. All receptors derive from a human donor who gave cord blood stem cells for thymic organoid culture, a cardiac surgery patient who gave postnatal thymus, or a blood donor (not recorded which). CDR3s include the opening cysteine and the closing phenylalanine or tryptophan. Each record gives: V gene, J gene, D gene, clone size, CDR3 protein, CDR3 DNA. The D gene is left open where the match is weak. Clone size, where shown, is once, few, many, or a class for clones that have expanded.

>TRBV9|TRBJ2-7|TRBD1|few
CASSVTLTGVLSEQYF
TGTGCCAGCAGCGTAACCCTGACAGGGGTTCTCTCCGAGCAGTACTTC
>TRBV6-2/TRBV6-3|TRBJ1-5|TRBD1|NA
CVSSYPLRPGQGRRYANQPQHF
TGTGTCAGCAGCTATCCCCTTCGCCCGGGACAGGGAAGGAGATATGCCAATCAGCCCCAGCATTTT
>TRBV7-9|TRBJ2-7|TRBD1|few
CASSRDREEYEQYF
TGTGCCAGCAGCCGGGACAGGGAGGAATACGAGCAGTACTTC
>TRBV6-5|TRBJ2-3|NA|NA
CASSWSGTDTQYF
TGTGCCAGCAGTTGGTCAGGCACAGATACGCAGTATTTT
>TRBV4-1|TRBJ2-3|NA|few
CASSQGQGVTQYF
TGCGCCAGCAGCCAAGGGCAGGGAGTGACGCAGTATTTT
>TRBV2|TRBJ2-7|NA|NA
CASSEANRGCSGPSSYEQYF
TGTGCCAGCAGTGAAGCGAACAGGGGTTGTAGCGGGCCCAGCTCCTACGAGCAGTACTTC
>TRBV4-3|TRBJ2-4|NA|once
CASSHRQASTKNIQYF
TGCGCCAGCAGCCATCGACAGGCGTCGACCAAAAACATTCAGTACTTC
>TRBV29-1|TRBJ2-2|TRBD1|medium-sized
CSAVTGSNTGELFF
TGCAGCGCGGTGACAGGGTCGAACACCGGGGAGCTGTTTTTT
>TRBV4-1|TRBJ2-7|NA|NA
CASSLRTALSYEQYF
TGCGCCAGCAGCCTAAGGACAGCATTATCCTACGAGCAGTACTTC
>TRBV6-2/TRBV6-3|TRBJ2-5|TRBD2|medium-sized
CASSSTGTSGGETQYF
TGTGCCAGCAGTTCTACCGGGACTAGCGGGGGTGAGACCCAGTACTTC
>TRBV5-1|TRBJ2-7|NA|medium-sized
CASSSGGPYEQYF
TGCGCCAGCAGCTCGGGGGGCCCCTACGAGCAGTACTTC
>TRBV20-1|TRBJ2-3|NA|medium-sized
CSAPPGVAVDGTQYF
TGCAGTGCTCCTCCTGGAGTAGCGGTCGATGGTACGCAGTATTTT
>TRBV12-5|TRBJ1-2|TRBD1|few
CASGLPSLHRGGYTF
TGTGCTAGTGGTTTGCCCTCCCTCCACAGGGGTGGCTACACCTTC
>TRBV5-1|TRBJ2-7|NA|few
CASSLEGGGPNEQYF
TGCGCCAGCAGCCTGGAGGGGGGAGGGCCAAACGAGCAGTACTTC
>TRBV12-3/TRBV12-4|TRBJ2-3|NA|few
CASSPTRGFCGPDTQYF
TGTGCCAGCAGTCCCACGCGCGGGTTCTGTGGACCAGATACGCAGTATTTT
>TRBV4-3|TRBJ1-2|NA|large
CASSPSLLLGRFNYGYTF
TGCGCCAGCAGCCCATCCTTGCTTCTTGGACGGTTCAACTATGGCTACACCTTC
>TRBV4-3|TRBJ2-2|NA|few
CASSQDNSGLNTGELFF
TGCGCCAGCAGCCAAGATAATAGCGGACTGAACACCGGGGAGCTGTTTTTT
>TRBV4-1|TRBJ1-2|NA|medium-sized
CASSRREWSGYTF
TGCGCCAGCAGCCGTCGGGAATGGAGTGGCTACACCTTC
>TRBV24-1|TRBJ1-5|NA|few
CATSDPDKGEGQPQHF
TGTGCCACCAGTGATCCGGACAAGGGGGAGGGTCAGCCCCAGCATTTT
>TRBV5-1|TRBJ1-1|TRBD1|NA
CASSLGQGMNTEAFF
TGCGCCAGCAGCTTGGGACAGGGCATGAACACTGAAGCTTTCTTT
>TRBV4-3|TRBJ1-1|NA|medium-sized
CASSNRRGANTEAFF
TGCGCCAGCAGCAATAGGCGGGGGGCGAACACTGAAGCTTTCTTT
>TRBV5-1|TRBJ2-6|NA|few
CASSLRTPANVLTF
TGCGCCAGCAGCTTGCGGACCCCAGCCAACGTCCTGACTTTC
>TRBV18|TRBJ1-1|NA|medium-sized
CASSPRHLGTEAFF
TGTGCCAGCTCACCACGACACCTGGGCACTGAAGCTTTCTTT
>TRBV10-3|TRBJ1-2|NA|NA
CAISVGGLNYGYTF
TGTGCCATCAGTGTCGGGGGGCTCAACTATGGCTACACCTTC
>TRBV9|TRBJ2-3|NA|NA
CASSAGLASTDTQYF
TGTGCCAGCAGCGCGGGGCTAGCGAGCACAGATACGCAGTATTTT
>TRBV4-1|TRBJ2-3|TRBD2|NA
CASSQGSSGGAGDTQYF
TGCGCCAGCAGCCAAGGGAGTAGCGGGGGGGCGGGAGATACGCAGTATTTT
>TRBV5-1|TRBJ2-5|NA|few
CASSLAGGRKETQYF
TGCGCCAGCAGCTTGGCCGGGGGACGTAAAGAGACCCAGTACTTC